These 21 T cell receptor beta chains were all obtained from the same sample, sequenced in a study of T-cell reconstitution after alpha-beta-depleted transplantation in children. TCRbeta library construction was performed incorporating unique molecular identifiers. From the PCR reads, TCRdb called clonotypes with MiXCR, one entry per CDR3 protein. The sample has approximately 230,000 distinct CDR3 sequences, about 24% seen once. Sequencing was performed on PBMCs, mostly from graft donor cells, taken 360 days after TCRalphabeta/CD19-depleted stem cell transplant. These receptors all stem from a female patient aged 2 to 10 who had a stem cell transplant for congenital amegakaryocytic thrombocytopenia, so the T cells may come from the graft donor.

The chain uses TRBV6-5 and TRBJ2-4; D is perhaps TRBD1 (6 bases). Trimming stripped 5 bases from V and 11 bases from J, with 10 bases between. This CDR3 has 11 residues. CDR1 and CDR2 (germline): MNHEY, SVGAGI. The CDR3 reads CASSQGHLQYF. CDR3 coding DNA: TGTGCCAGCAGTCAGGGGCATCTTCAGTACTTC.

The rearrangement links TRBV7-9 to TRBJ2-7; 9 bases fit TRBD1. Trimming cost V 3 bases and J 3 bases; bases outside gene matches: 6. Germline V gives CDR1 SEHNR, CDR2 FQNEAQ (reference sequence). There are 15 residues in the CDR3. Here the CDR3 reads CASSFHGGQGYEQYF. DNA for the CDR3: TGTGCCAGCAGCTTCCACGGGGGACAGGGCTACGAGCAGTACTTC. The full variable domain, with the rest looked up from reference TRBV7-9 and TRBJ2-7, is DTGVSQNPRHKITKRGQNVTFRCDPISEHNRLYWYRQTLGQGPEFLTYFQNEAQLEKSRLLSDRFSAERPKGSFSTLEIQRTEQGDSAMYLCASSFHGGQGYEQYFGPGTRLTVT.

The chain joins TRBV7-8 to TRBJ1-2; D is ambiguous. This CDR3 comprises 16 residues. The V end was cut by 0 bases, the J end by 5 bases, with 16 bases between. Germline assignment: CDR1 SGHVS and CDR2 FQNEAQ. DNA of the CDR3: TGTGCCAGCAGCTTAGCACGGCGCGAACTTGTTTATGGCTACACCTTC. The encoded protein is CASSLARRELVYGYTF.

The chain recombines TRBV25-1 with TRBJ2-3; a weak D match, TRBD2 (5 bases). The CDR3 runs 13 residues. Between the trimmed V and J ends, which lost 9 bases and 3 bases, there was a span of 13 bases. The germline V gene encodes CDR1 MGHDK and CDR2 SYGVNS. The CDR3 DNA reads TGTGCCAGTAACACGGGAAGGACAGATACGCAGTATTTT. Translation: CASNTGRTDTQYF.

This chain links TRBV2 with TRBJ2-3; no reliable D call. Germline assignment: CDR1 SNHLY and CDR2 FYNNEI. V lost 7 bases and J lost 1, with 12 bases in between. The CDR3 runs 14 residues. Here the CDR3 DNA reads TGTGCCAGCATCGAAGGGTGTGGCACAGATACGCAGTATTTT. Translated: CASIEGCGTDTQYF.

CDR3 protein: CASSEIFGTRLEQYF. The CDR3 DNA follows: TGTGCCAGCAGTGAAATCTTTGGGACCCGGCTCGAGCAGTACTTC. V gene TRBV2 combines with J gene TRBJ2-7, with D possibly called TRBD1 or TRBD2 (5 bases each). Germline V gene sequence: CDR1 SNHLY, CDR2 FYNNEI. The CDR3 runs to 15 residues. V was trimmed by 2 bases and J by 6 bases, leaving 17 bases between them.

This clonotype was picked up a small number of times. The genes are TRBV5-1 and TRBJ2-7; D may be TRBD1 (6 bases). V was shortened by 0 bases and J by 0 bases, with 10 bases between the two germline ends. CDR1 SGHRS and CDR2 YFSETQ come from the germline V gene. This CDR3 region has 15 residues. The CDR3 region has the DNA TGCGCCAGCAGCTTGGTAGGGACAAGCTCCTACGAGCAGTACTTC. Translated: CASSLVGTSSYEQYF.

This clonotype has a handful of counts. The rearrangement uses TRBV28 and TRBJ1-4; D not certain. Deletions cut 3 bases from V and 8 bases from J, with 10 bases between. Germline V lookup: CDR1 MDHEN, CDR2 SYDVKM. The CDR3 runs to 13 residues. CDR3 sequence: CASSFTGEEKLFF. DNA for the CDR3: TGTGCCAGCAGTTTTACCGGGGAAGAAAAACTGTTTTTT.

V and J are TRBV12-3 or TRBV12-4 and TRBJ1-1; no clear D. This CDR3 comprises 12 residues. V was cut by 4 bases and J by 5 bases, with 8 bases left in between. In nucleotides, the CDR3 is TGTGCCAGCAGTTGGGTTGGGACTGAAGCTTTCTTT. Amino acids: CASSWVGTEAFF.

This clonotype has only a few counts. The V call is TRBV7-9, the J call TRBJ1-4; tentative D call: TRBD1 (6 bases). The CDR3 extends over 15 amino acids. V shed 4 bases and J shed 6 bases, with 15 bases lying between them. CDR1 is SEHNR and CDR2 is FQNEAQ in the germline V gene (reference sequence). The CDR3 is CASSSPGGEDEKLFF. The CDR3 DNA follows: TGTGCCAGCAGCTCCCCCGGGGGCGAAGATGAAAAACTGTTTTTT.

V and J are TRBV7-8 and TRBJ2-3, with 10 nucleotides matching TRBD1. The V and J ends lost 1 base and 6 bases, in that order; junction bases with no gene match: 19. Germline values: CDR1 SGHVS, CDR2 FQNEAQ. This CDR3 has 20 amino acids. CDR3 in DNA: TGTGCCAGCAGCTTAGTTGACAGGGGGCGCCCAGAGTTAGTTACCGATACGCAGTATTTT. Its protein is CASSLVDRGRPELVTDTQYF.

The chain uses TRBV6-1 and TRBJ1-1; 9 bases match TRBD1. The germline gives CDR1 MNHNS, CDR2 SASEGT. The junction had 16 bases not matched to a gene; V was cut back by 6 bases and J by 8 bases. The CDR3 contains 16 residues. This chain's CDR3 is CASSHHPLAGTGEAFF. CDR3 bases: TGTGCCAGCAGCCATCACCCACTAGCCGGGACAGGGGAAGCTTTCTTT.

The chain recombines TRBV9 with TRBJ2-5, with TRBD2 identical over 12 bases. The V gene end was trimmed by 7 bases and the J gene end by 4 bases; junction bases not matched to a gene: 8. Germline V gives CDR1 SGDLS, CDR2 YYNGEE. The CDR3 is 15 amino acids. The CDR3 DNA sequence: TGTGCCAGCGGGGCTAGCGGGGGGGCAGGAGAGACCCAGTACTTC. Its translation is CASGASGGAGETQYF.

Many counts were recorded for this clonotype. V is TRBV7-6 and J is TRBJ1-1, with D possibly TRBD1 on 5 matching bases. This CDR3 comprises 13 residues. The germline V gene encodes CDR1 SGHVS and CDR2 FNYEAQ. Trimming stripped 5 bases from V and 4 bases from J, with 11 bases between. The DNA for the CDR3 is TGTGCCAGCAGCCCCAGGGCGGGCACTGAAGCTTTCTTT. This codes for CASSPRAGTEAFF.

The V call is TRBV20-1, the J call TRBJ2-3; 8 bases are a match to TRBD2. The ends lost 1 base at V and 6 bases at J; junction bases unmatched: 9. Germline loops: CDR1 DFQATT, CDR2 SNEGSKA (reference sequence). The CDR3 covers 15 residues. The CDR3 DNA follows: TGCAGTGCTAGAGTCGAAGCGGGAGTCCCCGATACGCAGTATTTT. Translated: CSARVEAGVPDTQYF.

This clonotype was picked up many times. This sequence joins TRBV29-1 and TRBJ1-2; D is undetermined. The germline V gene has CDR1 SQVTM and CDR2 ANQGSEA. The CDR3 is 11 amino acids. V lost 6 bases to trimming and J lost 8 bases, with 13 bases between them. The CDR3 here is CSVGREPGYTF. CDR3 coding DNA: TGCAGCGTGGGGAGGGAACCGGGCTACACCTTC.

The gene calls are TRBV29-1 and TRBJ2-5; 13 bases match TRBD2. The CDR3 is 17 amino acids. Germline lookup yields CDR1 SQVTM and CDR2 ANQGSEA. J lost 2 bases, V lost 2 bases, and 8 bases had no gene match. The CDR3 DNA sequence: TGCAGCGTTGAAACTAGCGGGAGGGCTATATGGCAAGAGACCCAGTACTTC. This sequence encodes CSVETSGRAIWQETQYF.

This clonotype was seen a few times. This chain uses TRBV15 with TRBJ2-7; D is unresolved. The CDR3 runs 14 residues. V was pared by 3 bases and J by 2 bases, with 11 bases between. Germline loops: CDR1 LNHNV, CDR2 YYDKDF (reference sequence). The CDR3 sequence is CATSRAYTPYEQYF. In nucleotides, the CDR3 is TGTGCCACCAGCAGGGCATACACCCCCTACGAGCAGTACTTC.

The chain employs TRBV4-3 and TRBJ2-5; 9 positions match TRBD1. The ends lost 0 bases at V and 4 bases at J; junction bases unmatched: 6. Germline CDR1 and CDR2: LGHNA and YSLEER. The CDR3 has 16 amino acids. The CDR3 DNA follows: TGCGCCAGCAGCCAAGACGGGACAGGGTTTCTAGAGACCCAGTACTTC. Encoded protein: CASSQDGTGFLETQYF.

The V and J genes are TRBV5-5 and TRBJ1-1; TRBD1 agrees at 8 bases. CDR1 SGHKS and CDR2 YYEKEE come from the germline V gene (reference sequence). J lost 8 bases, V lost 3 bases, and 9 bases had no gene match. There are 14 residues in the CDR3. CDR3 sequence reads: CASSSPRDRWEAFF. The CDR3 DNA sequence: TGTGCCAGCAGCTCCCCTCGGGACAGGTGGGAAGCTTTCTTT.

This clonotype was recorded many times. V is TRBV29-1 and J is TRBJ2-7; 7 bases line up with TRBD1. The CDR3 totals 13 residues. Germline CDR1 is SQVTM and CDR2 is ANQGSEA. The junction had 3 bases not matched to a gene; V was cut back by 1 base and J by 3 bases. CDR3 DNA sequence: TGCAGCGTTGAAGGAGGGACAGACTACGAGCAGTACTTC. Translated, it gives CSVEGGTDYEQYF.